The clone carrying this T cell receptor (beta chain) was picked up one time. V lost 2 bases and J lost 3; bases outside the gene matches: 5. The germline V gene has CDR1 SGHRS and CDR2 YFSETQ. The length of the CDR3 is 15 residues. The data derive from a study of blood T cell repertoires in COVID-19. Study overall: Samples came from the United States, Italy and Spain, spanning acute and convalescent COVID-19. Sources were T cells, B-cell-depleted T cells, or PBMCs; the material itself was cDNA or gDNA.

In the original workflow: Reference gene primer amplification gave estimated nucleated cell counts. This table comes from immunoSEQ multiplex PCR, and its TCRdb copy is limited to in-frame clones, with some not included. That table is the source of V, J and clone size, and D and trimming were worked out from the DNA. Of about 86,000 clones listed, 70% to 90% were seen once; the top ten hold 3.4%. The chain joins TRBV5-1 to TRBJ2-1, with TRBD1 matching over 7 bases. This clonotype was sampled from a man aged 50 to 60 with acute or convalescent COVID-19. Sequencing was performed on peripheral blood. The CDR3: CASSFLGGSYNEQFF. DNA for the CDR3: TGCGCCAGCAGCTTCCTAGGGGGCAGCTACAATGAGCAGTTCTTC.